Many counts were recorded for the clone carrying this T cell receptor beta chain. V was pared by 6 bases and J by 4 bases, with 6 bases between. The CDR3 consists of 11 residues. Arm-PCR of CDR3 regions with iRepertoire HTBI primers generated TCR beta libraries. TCRdb re-called the multiplex PCR reads through MiXCR, storing one row per CDR3 protein. The top ten clones hold about 15% of a sample with around 250,000 distinct CDR3 sequences, 15% to 20% of them seen once. This record belongs to a study of regulatory T cells in long-lasting Graves disease. The time point is: newly diagnosed GD, antithyroid drugs for less than 3 months. PBMC-extracted RNA yielded the TCR library. This sample also appeared in a second study, on T cells in Graves' hyperthyroidism and ophthalmopathy. In that study: Stable hyperthyroidism was told apart from ophthalmopathy by a model built on 13 V-J features.

V and J are TRBV12-3 or TRBV12-4 and TRBJ1-1; D gene unclear. Here the sequenced sample was peripheral blood mononuclear cells (PBMCs), taken at new diagnosis, from a patient treated with antithyroid drugs. The clonotype was recovered from a woman in her thirties with Graves disease. The CDR3 sequence: CASRFGTEAFF. DNA of the CDR3: TGTGCCAGCAGATTCGGCACTGAAGCTTTCTTT.